This TCR beta chain appears in the sequencing data of a study of T cell changes during pregnancy in multiple sclerosis. Repertoires were generated with immunoSEQ multiplex PCR, while TCRdb's copy carries only in-frame clones and drops some. The sample has about 110,000 clones, roughly 90% seen once; the top ten hold about 3.2%. The starting material was peripheral blood, obtained after pregnancy. The sequence derives from a female donor with multiple sclerosis, enrolled in a pregnancy study.

DNA of the CDR3: TGTGCCACCAGCACGGACAGGGCTGGCTACACCTTC. It encodes CATSTDRAGYTF. J is TRBJ1-2 and V is TRBV15; 8 bases map to TRBD1. CDR3 length equals 12 residues. J lost 7 bases, V lost 4 bases, and 2 bases had no gene match. CDR1 LNHNV and CDR2 YYDKDF come from the germline V gene (reference sequence).